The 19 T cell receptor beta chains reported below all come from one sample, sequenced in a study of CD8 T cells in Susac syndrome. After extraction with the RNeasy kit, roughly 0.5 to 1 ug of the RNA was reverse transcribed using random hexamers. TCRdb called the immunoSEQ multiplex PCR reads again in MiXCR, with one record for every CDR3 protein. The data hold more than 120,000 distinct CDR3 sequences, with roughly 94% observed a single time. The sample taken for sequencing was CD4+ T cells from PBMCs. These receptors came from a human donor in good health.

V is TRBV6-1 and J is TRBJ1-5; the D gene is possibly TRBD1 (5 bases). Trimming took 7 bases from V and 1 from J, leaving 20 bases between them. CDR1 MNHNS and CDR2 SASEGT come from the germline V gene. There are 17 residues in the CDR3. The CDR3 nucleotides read TGTGCCAGCAAGAGAGGGGTGGATTTTGGGAGCAATCAGCCCCAGCATTTT. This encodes CASKRGVDFGSNQPQHF.

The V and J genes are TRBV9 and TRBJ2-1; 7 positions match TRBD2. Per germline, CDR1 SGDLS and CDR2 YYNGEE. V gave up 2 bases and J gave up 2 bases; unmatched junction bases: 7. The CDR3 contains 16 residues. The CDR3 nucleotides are TGTGCCAGCAGCGTTGGCGGGAGTAGCACCTACAATGAGCAGTTCTTC. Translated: CASSVGGSSTYNEQFF.

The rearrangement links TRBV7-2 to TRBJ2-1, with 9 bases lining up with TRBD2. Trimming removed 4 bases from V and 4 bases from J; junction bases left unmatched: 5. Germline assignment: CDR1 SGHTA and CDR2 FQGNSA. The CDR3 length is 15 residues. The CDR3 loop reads CASSSASGKYNEQFF. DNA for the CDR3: TGTGCCAGCAGCTCGGCTAGCGGGAAATACAATGAGCAGTTCTTC.

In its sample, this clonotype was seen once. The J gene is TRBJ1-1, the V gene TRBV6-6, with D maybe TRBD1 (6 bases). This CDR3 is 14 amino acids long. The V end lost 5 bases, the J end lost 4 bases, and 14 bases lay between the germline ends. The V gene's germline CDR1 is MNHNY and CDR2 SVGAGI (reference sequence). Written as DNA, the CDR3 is TGTGCCAGCAGTAACGGGCAGGGGAGCACTGAAGCTTTCTTT. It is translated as CASSNGQGSTEAFF.

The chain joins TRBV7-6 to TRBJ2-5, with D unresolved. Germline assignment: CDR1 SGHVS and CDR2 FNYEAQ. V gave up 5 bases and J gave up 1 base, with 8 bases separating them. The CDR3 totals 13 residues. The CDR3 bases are TGTGCCAGCAGCCCTCTGCTCCAAGAGACCCAGTACTTC. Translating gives CASSPLLQETQYF.

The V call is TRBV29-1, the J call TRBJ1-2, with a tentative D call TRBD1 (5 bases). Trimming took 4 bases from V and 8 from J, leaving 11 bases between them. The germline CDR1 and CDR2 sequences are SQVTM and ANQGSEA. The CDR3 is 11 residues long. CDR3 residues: CSVVRGGGYTF. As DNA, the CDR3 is TGCAGCGTTGTGAGGGGCGGGGGCTACACCTTC.

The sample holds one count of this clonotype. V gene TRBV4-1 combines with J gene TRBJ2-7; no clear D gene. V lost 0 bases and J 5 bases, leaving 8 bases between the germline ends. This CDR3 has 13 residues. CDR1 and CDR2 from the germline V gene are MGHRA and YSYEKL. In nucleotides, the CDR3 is TGCGCCAGCAGCCAAGATTTACGGGACGAGCAGTACTTC. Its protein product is CASSQDLRDEQYF.

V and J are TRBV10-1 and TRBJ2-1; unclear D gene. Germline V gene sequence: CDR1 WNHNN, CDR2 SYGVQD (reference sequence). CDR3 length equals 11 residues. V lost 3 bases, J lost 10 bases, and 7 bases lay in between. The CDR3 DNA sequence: TGCGCCAGCAGTGATACCAGGGAGCAGTTCTTC. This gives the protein CASSDTREQFF.

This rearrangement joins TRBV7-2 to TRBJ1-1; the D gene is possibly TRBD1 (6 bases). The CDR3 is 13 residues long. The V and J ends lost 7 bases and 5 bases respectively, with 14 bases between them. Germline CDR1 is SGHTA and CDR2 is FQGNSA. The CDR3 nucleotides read TGTGCCAGCACACCGCAGCAGGGGACTGAAGCTTTCTTT. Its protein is CASTPQQGTEAFF.

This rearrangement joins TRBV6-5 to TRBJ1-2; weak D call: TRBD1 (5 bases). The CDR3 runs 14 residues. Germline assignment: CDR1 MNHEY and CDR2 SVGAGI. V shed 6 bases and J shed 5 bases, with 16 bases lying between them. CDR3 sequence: CASRSTGVSYGYTF. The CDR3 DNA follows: TGTGCCAGCAGGTCAACAGGCGTCTCGTATGGCTACACCTTC.

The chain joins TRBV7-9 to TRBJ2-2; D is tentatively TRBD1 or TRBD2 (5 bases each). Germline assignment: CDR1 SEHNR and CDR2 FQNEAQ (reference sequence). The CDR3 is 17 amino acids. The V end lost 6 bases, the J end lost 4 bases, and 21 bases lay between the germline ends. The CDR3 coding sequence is TGTGCCAGCAGAGTACCTCACGAGGGGAGAGTCACCGGGGAGCTGTTTTTT. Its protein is CASRVPHEGRVTGELFF. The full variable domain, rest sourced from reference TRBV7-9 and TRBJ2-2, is DTGVSQNPRHKITKRGQNVTFRCDPISEHNRLYWYRQTLGQGPEFLTYFQNEAQLEKSRLLSDRFSAERPKGSFSTLEIQRTEQGDSAMYLCASRVPHEGRVTGELFFGEGSRLTVL.

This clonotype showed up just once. CDR3 coding DNA: TGTGCCAGCAGCCGCGGACAGAGCCCTAACTATGGCTACACCTTC. It specifies CASSRGQSPNYGYTF. The V gene is TRBV3-1, the J gene TRBJ1-2; TRBD1 is a possible D gene (6 bases). This CDR3 comprises 15 residues. In germline, CDR1 is LGHDT, CDR2 YNNKEL (reference sequence). Trimming left V 4 bases short and J 0 bases short, with 12 bases between.

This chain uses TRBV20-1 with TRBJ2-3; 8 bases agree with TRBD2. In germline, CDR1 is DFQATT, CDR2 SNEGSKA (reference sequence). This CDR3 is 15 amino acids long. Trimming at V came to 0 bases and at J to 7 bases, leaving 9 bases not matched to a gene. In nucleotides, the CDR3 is TGCAGTGCTAGAGATGGCGGCGGGAGGTTATATACGCAGTATTTT. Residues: CSARDGGGRLYTQYF.

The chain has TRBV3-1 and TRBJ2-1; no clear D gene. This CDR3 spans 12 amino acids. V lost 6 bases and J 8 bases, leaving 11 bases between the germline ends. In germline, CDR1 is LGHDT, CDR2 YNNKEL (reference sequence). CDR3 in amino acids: CASSFLSDEQFF. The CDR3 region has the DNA TGTGCCAGCAGTTTCCTAAGCGATGAGCAGTTCTTC.

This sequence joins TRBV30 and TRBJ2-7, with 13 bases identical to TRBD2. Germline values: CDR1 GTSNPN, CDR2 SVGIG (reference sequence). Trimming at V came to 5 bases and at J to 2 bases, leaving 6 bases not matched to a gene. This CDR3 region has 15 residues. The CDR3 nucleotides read TGTGCCTGGGGGGGTACTAGCGGGAGGGCCTACGAGCAGTACTTC. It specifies CAWGGTSGRAYEQYF. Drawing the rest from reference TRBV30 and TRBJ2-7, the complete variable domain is SQTIHQWPATLVQPVGSPLSLECTVEGTSNPNLYWYRQAAGRGLQLLFYSVGIGQISSEVPQNLSASRPQDRQFILSSKKLLLSDSGFYLCAWGGTSGRAYEQYFGPGTRLTVT.

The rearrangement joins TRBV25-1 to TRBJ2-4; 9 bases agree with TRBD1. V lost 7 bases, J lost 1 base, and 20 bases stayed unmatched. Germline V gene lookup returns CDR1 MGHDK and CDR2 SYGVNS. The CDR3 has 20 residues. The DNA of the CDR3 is TGTGCCAGCACCCCTGAGGGAGGGACAGGGTGTATCGAGGCCAAAAACATTCAGTACTTC. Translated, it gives CASTPEGGTGCIEAKNIQYF. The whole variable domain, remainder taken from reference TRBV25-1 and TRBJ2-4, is EADIYQTPRYLVIGTGKKITLECSQTMGHDKMYWYQQDPGMELHLIHYSYGVNSTEKGDLSSESTVSRIRTEHFPLTLESARPSHTSQYLCASTPEGGTGCIEAKNIQYFGAGTRLSVL.

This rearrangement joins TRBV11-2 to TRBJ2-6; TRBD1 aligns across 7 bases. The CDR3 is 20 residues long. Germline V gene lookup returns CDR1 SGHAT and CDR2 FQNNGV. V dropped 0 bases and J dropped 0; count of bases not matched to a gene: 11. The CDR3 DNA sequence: TGTGCCAGCAGCTTAGATCGAGGCAGGACAGGCTACTCTGGGGCCAACGTCCTGACTTTC. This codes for CASSLDRGRTGYSGANVLTF.

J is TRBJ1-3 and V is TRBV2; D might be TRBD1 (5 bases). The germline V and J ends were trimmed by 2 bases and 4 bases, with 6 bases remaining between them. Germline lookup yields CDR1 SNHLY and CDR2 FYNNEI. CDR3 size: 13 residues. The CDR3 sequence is CASSERGGNTIYF. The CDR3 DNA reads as TGTGCCAGCAGTGAACGGGGGGGAAACACCATATATTTT.

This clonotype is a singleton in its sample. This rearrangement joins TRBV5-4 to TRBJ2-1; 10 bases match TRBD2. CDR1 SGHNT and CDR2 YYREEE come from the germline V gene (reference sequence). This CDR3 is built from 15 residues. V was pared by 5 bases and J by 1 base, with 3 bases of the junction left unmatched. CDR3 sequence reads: CASRPSGSSYNEQFF. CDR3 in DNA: TGTGCCAGCAGGCCTAGCGGGAGTTCCTACAATGAGCAGTTCTTC.